This T cell receptor (beta chain) originates from a study of cytomegalovirus exposure and HLA in healthy donors. This clone came up a few times. Its antigen is still unknown. The PCR used 60 Vbeta and 13 Jbeta primers. TCRdb keeps only in-frame clones here, not all; method: immunoSEQ multiplex PCR. The sample shows roughly 190,000 clones, around 84% of them seen only once. The CDR3 contains 13 residues. V dropped 8 bases and J dropped 1; count of bases not matched to a gene: 3. CDR1 and CDR2 from the germline V gene are SNHLY and FYNNEI. Study results and caveats: Productive status was seen about 90% or about 30% of the time for most TCR beta V segments in an earlier analysis.

This clonotype was sampled from a man aged 40-55 years in good health and CMV-seropositive. This chain joins TRBV2 and TRBJ2-3; 7 nucleotides line up with TRBD2. The sequencing input was PBMCs. In nucleotides, the CDR3 is TGTGCCAGCGGGGGGGTGGGCACAGATACGCAGTATTTT. This encodes CASGGVGTDTQYF. The full variable domain, in which reference TRBV2 and TRBJ2-3 provide the parts outside the CDR3, is EPEVTQTPSHQVTQMGQEVILRCVPISNHLYFYWYRQILGQKVEFLVSFYNNEISEKSEIFDDQFSVERPDGSNFTLKIRSTKLEDSAMYFCASGGVGTDTQYFGPGTRLTVL.